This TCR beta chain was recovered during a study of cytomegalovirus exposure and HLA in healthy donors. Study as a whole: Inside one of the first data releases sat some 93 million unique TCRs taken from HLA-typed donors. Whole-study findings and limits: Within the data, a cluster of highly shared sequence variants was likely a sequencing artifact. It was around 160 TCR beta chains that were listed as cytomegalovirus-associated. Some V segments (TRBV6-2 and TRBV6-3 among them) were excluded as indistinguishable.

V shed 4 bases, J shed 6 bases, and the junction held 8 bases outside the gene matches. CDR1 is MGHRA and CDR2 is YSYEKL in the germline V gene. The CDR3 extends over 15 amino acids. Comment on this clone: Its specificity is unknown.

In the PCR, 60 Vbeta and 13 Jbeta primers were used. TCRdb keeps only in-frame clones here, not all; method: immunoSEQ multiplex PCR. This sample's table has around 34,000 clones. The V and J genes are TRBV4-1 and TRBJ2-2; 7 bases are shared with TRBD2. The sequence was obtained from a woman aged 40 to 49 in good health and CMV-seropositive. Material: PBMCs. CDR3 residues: CASSPWTSWAGELFF. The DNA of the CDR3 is TGCGCCAGCAGCCCCTGGACTAGTTGGGCCGGGGAGCTGTTTTTT.